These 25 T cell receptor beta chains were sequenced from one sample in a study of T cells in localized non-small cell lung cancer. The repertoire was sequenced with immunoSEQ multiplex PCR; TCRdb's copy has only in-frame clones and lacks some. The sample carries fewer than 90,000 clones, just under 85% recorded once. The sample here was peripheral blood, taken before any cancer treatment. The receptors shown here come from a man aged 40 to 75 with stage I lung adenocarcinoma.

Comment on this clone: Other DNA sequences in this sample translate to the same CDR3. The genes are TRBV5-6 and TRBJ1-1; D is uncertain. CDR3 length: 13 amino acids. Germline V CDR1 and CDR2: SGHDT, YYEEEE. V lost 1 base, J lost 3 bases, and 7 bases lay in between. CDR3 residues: CASSLTRDTEAFF. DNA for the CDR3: TGTGCCAGCAGCTTGACGAGGGACACTGAAGCTTTCTTT.

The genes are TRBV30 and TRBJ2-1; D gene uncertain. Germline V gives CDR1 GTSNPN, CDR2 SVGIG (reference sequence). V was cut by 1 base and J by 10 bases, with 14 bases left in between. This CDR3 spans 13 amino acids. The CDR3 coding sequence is TGTGCCTGGAGTGGTTTTAGTGGGAAAGAGCAGTTCTTC. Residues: CAWSGFSGKEQFF. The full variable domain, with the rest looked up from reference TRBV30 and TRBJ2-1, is SQTIHQWPATLVQPVGSPLSLECTVEGTSNPNLYWYRQAAGRGLQLLFYSVGIGQISSEVPQNLSASRPQDRQFILSSKKLLLSDSGFYLCAWSGFSGKEQFFGPGTRLTVL.

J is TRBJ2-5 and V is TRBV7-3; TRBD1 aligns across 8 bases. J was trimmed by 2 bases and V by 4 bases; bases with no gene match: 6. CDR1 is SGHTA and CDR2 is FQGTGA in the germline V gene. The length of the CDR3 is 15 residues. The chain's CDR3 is CASSSTGGTQETQYF. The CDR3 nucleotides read TGTGCCAGCAGCTCTACAGGGGGGACTCAAGAGACCCAGTACTTC.

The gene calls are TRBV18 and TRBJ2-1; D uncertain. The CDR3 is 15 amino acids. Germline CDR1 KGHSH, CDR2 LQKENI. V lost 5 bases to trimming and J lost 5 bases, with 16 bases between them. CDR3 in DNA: TGTGCCAGCTCAGCCTCCTTGGGGTCTAACAATGAGCAGTTCTTC. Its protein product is CASSASLGSNNEQFF.

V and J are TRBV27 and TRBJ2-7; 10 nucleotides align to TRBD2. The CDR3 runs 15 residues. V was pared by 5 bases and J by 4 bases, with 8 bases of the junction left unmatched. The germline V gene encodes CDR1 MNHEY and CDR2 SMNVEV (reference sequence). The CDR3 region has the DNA TGTGCCAGCAGTCCCGCTAGCGGGAGTTATTACGAGCAGTACTTC. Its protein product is CASSPASGSYYEQYF.

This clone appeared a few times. The CDR3, as DNA: TGCGCCAGCAGCTTTCTGCGCCCGGGACAGGGTAACACTGAAGCTTTCTTT. Protein product: CASSFLRPGQGNTEAFF. The genes are TRBV5-1 and TRBJ1-1, with 9 bases identical to TRBD1. The CDR3 is 17 amino acids. Trimming at V came to 2 bases and at J to 2 bases, leaving 10 bases not matched to a gene. The germline V gene has CDR1 SGHRS and CDR2 YFSETQ. Variable domain in full (rest from reference TRBV5-1 and TRBJ1-1): KAGVTQTPRYLIKTRGQQVTLSCSPISGHRSVSWYQQTPGQGLQFLFEYFSETQRNKGNFPGRFSGRQFSNSRSEMNVSTLELGDSALYLCASSFLRPGQGNTEAFFGQGTRLTVV.

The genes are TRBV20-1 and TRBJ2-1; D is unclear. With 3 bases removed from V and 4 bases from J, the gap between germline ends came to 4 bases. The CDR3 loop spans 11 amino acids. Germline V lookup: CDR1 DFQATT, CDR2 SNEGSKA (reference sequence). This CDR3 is CSASSYNEQFF. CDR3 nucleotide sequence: TGCAGTGCTAGTAGTTACAATGAGCAGTTCTTC.

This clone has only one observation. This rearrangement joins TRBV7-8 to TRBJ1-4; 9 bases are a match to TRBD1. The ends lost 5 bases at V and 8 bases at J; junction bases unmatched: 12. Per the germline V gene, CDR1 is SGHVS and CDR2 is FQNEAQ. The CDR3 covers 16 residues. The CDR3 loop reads CASSRDRDRAREKLFF. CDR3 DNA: TGTGCCAGCAGCCGCGACCGGGACAGGGCGAGAGAAAAACTGTTTTTT. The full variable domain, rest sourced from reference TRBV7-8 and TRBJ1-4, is GAGVSQSPRYKVAKRGQDVALRCDPISGHVSLFWYQQALGQGPEFLTYFQNEAQLDKSGLPSDRFFAERPEGSVSTLKIQRTQQEDSAVYLCASSRDRDRAREKLFFGSGTQLSVL.

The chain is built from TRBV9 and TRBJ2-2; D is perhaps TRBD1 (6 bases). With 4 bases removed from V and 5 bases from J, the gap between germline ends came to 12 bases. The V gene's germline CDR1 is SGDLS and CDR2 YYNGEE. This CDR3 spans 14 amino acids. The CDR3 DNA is TGTGCCAGCAGCTCGCAGGGGTGGACCGGGGAGCTGTTTTTT. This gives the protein CASSSQGWTGELFF.

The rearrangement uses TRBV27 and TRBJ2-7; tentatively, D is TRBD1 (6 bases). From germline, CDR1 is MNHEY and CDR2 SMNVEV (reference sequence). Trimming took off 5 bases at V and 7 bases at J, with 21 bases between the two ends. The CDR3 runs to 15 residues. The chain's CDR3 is CASSPSGTPRGEQYF. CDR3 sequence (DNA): TGTGCCAGCAGTCCGTCGGGGACACCGAGGGGGGAGCAGTACTTC.

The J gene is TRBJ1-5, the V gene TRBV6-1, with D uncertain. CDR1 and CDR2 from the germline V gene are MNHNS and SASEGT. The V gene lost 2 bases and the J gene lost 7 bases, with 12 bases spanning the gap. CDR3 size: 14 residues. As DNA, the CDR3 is TGTGCCAGCAGTGAATACATGACGGACCAGCCCCAGCATTTT. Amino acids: CASSEYMTDQPQHF.

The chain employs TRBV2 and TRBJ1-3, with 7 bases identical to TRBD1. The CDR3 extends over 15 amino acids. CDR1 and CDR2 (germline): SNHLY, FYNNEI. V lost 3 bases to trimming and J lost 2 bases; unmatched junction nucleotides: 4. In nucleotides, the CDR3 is TGTGCCAGCAGTGATAGGGGGCTCACTGGAAACACCATATATTTT. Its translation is CASSDRGLTGNTIYF.

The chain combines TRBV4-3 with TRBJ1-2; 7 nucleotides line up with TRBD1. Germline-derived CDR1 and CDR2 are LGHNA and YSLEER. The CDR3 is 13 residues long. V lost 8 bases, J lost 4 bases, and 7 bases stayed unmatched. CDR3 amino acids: CASSQTGTYGYTF. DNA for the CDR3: TGCGCCAGCTCCCAGACAGGGACCTATGGCTACACCTTC.

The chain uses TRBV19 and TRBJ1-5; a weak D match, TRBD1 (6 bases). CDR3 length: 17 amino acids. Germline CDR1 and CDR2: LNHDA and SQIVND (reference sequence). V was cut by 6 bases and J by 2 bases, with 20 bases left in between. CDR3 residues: CASSQPGPYRGNQPQHF. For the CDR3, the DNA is TGTGCCAGTAGCCAACCCGGTCCGTACAGGGGCAATCAGCCCCAGCATTTT.

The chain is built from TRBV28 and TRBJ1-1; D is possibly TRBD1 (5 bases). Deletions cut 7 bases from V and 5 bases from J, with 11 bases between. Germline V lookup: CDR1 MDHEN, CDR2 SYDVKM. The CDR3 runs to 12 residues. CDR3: CASMTVLTEAFF. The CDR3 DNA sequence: TGTGCCAGCATGACAGTTTTGACTGAAGCTTTCTTT.

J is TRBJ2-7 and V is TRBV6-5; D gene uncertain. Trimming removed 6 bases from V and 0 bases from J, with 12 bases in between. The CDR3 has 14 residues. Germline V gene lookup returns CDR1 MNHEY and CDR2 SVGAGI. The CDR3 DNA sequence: TGTGCCAGCAGCAAATTCAACCCCTCCTACGAGCAGTACTTC. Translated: CASSKFNPSYEQYF.

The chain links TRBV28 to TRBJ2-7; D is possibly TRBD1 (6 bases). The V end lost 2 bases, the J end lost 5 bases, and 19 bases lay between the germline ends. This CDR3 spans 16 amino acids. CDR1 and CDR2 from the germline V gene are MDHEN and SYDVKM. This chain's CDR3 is CASSLPTGILGHEQYF. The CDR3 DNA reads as TGTGCCAGCAGTTTACCTACAGGGATCCTAGGACACGAGCAGTACTTC. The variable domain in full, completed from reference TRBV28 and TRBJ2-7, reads DVKVTQSSRYLVKRTGEKVFLECVQDMDHENMFWYRQDPGLGLRLIYFSYDVKMKEKGDIPEGYSVSREKKERFSLILESASTNQTSMYLCASSLPTGILGHEQYFGPGTRLTVT.

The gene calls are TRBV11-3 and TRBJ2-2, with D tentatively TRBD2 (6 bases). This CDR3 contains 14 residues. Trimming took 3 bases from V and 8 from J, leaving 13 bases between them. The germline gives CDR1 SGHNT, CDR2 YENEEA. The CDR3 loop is CASSFTSSSGELFF. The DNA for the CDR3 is TGTGCCAGCAGCTTCACTAGCTCGTCTGGGGAGCTGTTTTTT.

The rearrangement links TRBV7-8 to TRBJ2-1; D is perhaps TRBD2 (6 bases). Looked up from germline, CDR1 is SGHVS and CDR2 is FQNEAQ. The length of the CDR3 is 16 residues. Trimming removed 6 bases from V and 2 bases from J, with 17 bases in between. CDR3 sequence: CASRNMMEGTYNEQFF. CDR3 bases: TGTGCCAGCAGAAATATGATGGAGGGTACCTACAATGAGCAGTTCTTC.

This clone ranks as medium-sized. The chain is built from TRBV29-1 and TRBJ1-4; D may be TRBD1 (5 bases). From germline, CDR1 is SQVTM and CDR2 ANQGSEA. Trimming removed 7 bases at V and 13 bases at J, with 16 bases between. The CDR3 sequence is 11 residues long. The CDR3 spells CSAAGGLGLFF. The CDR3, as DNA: TGCAGCGCCGCGGGGGGACTGGGACTGTTTTTT.

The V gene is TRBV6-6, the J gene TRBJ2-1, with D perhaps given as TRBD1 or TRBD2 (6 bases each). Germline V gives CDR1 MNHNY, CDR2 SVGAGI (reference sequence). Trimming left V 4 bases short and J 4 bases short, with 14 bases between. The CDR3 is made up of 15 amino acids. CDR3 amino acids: CASSFVSGAYNEQFF. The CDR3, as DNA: TGTGCCAGCAGTTTCGTCTCGGGGGCTTACAATGAGCAGTTCTTC.

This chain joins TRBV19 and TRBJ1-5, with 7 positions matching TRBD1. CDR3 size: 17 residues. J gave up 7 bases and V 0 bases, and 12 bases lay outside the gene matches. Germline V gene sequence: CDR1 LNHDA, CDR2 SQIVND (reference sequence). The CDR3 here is CASSIDARQGYRQPQHF. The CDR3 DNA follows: TGTGCCAGTAGTATAGACGCGCGACAGGGTTATAGGCAGCCCCAGCATTTT.

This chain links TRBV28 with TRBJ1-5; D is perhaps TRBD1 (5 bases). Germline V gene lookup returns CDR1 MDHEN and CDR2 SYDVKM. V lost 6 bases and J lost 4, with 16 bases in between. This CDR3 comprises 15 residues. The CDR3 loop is CASRVGAPANQPQHF. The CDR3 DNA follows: TGTGCCAGCAGGGTAGGGGCCCCAGCTAATCAGCCCCAGCATTTT.

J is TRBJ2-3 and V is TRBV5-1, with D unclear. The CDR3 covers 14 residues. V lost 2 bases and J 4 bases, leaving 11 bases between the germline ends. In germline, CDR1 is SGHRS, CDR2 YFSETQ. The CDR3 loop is CASSFLESADTQYF. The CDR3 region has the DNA TGCGCCAGCAGCTTTCTAGAATCCGCAGATACGCAGTATTTT.

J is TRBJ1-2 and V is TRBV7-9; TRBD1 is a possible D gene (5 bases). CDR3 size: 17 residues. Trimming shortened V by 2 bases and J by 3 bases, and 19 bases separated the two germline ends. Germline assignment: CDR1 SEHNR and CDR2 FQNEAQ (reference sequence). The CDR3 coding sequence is TGTGCCAGCAGCTTATCCGGTGGGGACTCCCTTTACTATGGCTACACCTTC. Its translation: CASSLSGGDSLYYGYTF.